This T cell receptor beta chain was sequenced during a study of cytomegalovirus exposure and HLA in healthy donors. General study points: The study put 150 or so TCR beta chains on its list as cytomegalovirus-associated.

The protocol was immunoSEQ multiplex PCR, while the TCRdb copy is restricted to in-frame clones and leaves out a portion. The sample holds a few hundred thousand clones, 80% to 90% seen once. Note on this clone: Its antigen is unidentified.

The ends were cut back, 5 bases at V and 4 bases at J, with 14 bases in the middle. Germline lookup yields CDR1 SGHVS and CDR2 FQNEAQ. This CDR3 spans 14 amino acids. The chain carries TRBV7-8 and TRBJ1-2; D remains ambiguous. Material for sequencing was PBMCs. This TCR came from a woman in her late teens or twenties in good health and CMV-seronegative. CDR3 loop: CASSLEGVIYGYTF. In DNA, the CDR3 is TGTGCCAGCAGCCTCGAAGGAGTGATCTATGGCTACACCTTC.